Listed below are T cell receptor beta chains from one sample, sequenced in a study of technical replicates of blood from a handful of donors. The repertoire was sequenced with immunoSEQ multiplex PCR; TCRdb's copy has only in-frame clones and lacks some. The table shows approximately 81,000 clones, with around four fifths occurring only once. The sequencing input was PBMCs. The receptor set was obtained from a human donor in good health. Some clones in this sample may be carry-over from other donors' samples. Both conserved end residues are part of each CDR3. The order of the fields is V gene, CDR3 length, D gene, clone size, J gene, CDR3 DNA, CDR3 protein. D genes are given only for firm matches. Size values are once, few and many counts, or a class for expanded clones, and some rows have none.

V gene: TRBV19
CDR3 length: 14
D gene: TRBD1
clone size: NA
J gene: TRBJ1-5
CDR3 DNA: TGTGCCAGTACCTACAGGGGACGAAACCAGCCCCAGCATTTT
CDR3 protein: CASTYRGRNQPQHF

V gene: TRBV19
CDR3 length: 14
D gene: NA
clone size: NA
J gene: TRBJ1-3
CDR3 DNA: TGTGCCAGTAGTACCCTCCCTCCTGGAAACACCATATATTTT
CDR3 protein: CASSTLPPGNTIYF

V gene: TRBV7-8
CDR3 length: 13
D gene: TRBD2
clone size: NA
J gene: TRBJ2-7
CDR3 DNA: TGTGCCAGCAGGCGCGGGGGAGTCTACGAGCAGTACTTC
CDR3 protein: CASRRGGVYEQYF

V gene: TRBV4-2
CDR3 length: 15
D gene: NA
clone size: NA
J gene: TRBJ2-7
CDR3 DNA: TGTGCCAGCAGCCAAGGAGAAGGCTACAGCTACGAGCAGTACTTC
CDR3 protein: CASSQGEGYSYEQYF

V gene: TRBV4-2
CDR3 length: 16
D gene: TRBD1
clone size: once
J gene: TRBJ1-4
CDR3 DNA: TGTGCCAGCAGCCAGGCACCGGGACAGGGAGGTGAAAAACTGTTTTTT
CDR3 protein: CASSQAPGQGGEKLFF

V gene: TRBV28
CDR3 length: 15
D gene: TRBD2
clone size: once
J gene: TRBJ2-1
CDR3 DNA: TGTGCCAGCACCCCAGCGGGAGTTGGGTTCAATGAGCAGTTCTTC
CDR3 protein: CASTPAGVGFNEQFF

V gene: TRBV2
CDR3 length: 15
D gene: TRBD2
clone size: NA
J gene: TRBJ2-5
CDR3 DNA: TGTGCCAGCAGCACCCCTAGCGGGGGGGAAGAGACCCAGTACTTC
CDR3 protein: CASSTPSGGEETQYF

V gene: TRBV27
CDR3 length: 12
D gene: NA
clone size: NA
J gene: TRBJ1-2
CDR3 DNA: TGTGCCAGCAGAGCGGGGGCGGATGGCTACACCTTC
CDR3 protein: CASRAGADGYTF

V gene: TRBV6-5
CDR3 length: 13
D gene: NA
clone size: NA
J gene: TRBJ2-2
CDR3 DNA: TGTGCCACCATCAGGGGTCCCACCGGGGAGCTGTTTTTT
CDR3 protein: CATIRGPTGELFF

V gene: TRBV27
CDR3 length: 13
D gene: TRBD1
clone size: NA
J gene: TRBJ2-2
CDR3 DNA: TGTGCCAGCCGAAACAGGGGTGCCGGGGAGCTGTTTTTT
CDR3 protein: CASRNRGAGELFF

V gene: TRBV2
CDR3 length: 14
D gene: NA
clone size: NA
J gene: TRBJ2-1
CDR3 DNA: TGTGCCAGCAGTGGGCAGGGATTCTACAATGAGCAGTTCTTC
CDR3 protein: CASSGQGFYNEQFF

V gene: TRBV6-1
CDR3 length: 14
D gene: NA
clone size: NA
J gene: TRBJ1-3
CDR3 DNA: TGTGCCATCAACTCAGGGGTATCCGGAAACACCATATATTTT
CDR3 protein: CAINSGVSGNTIYF

V gene: TRBV9
CDR3 length: 15
D gene: NA
clone size: NA
J gene: TRBJ2-5
CDR3 DNA: TGTGCCAGCAGCGCGGCGGGTTTAGTGTGGGAGACCCAGTACTTC
CDR3 protein: CASSAAGLVWETQYF

V gene: TRBV9
CDR3 length: 13
D gene: NA
clone size: NA
J gene: TRBJ2-3
CDR3 DNA: TGTGCCAGCAGCGTAGAGGACGGGAGCGGGCAGTATTTT
CDR3 protein: CASSVEDGSGQYF

V gene: TRBV6-4
CDR3 length: 15
D gene: TRBD2
clone size: NA
J gene: TRBJ2-3
CDR3 DNA: TGTGCCAGCAGTAAGGAGCGGGGAGACACAGATACGCAGTATTTT
CDR3 protein: CASSKERGDTDTQYF

V gene: TRBV5-1
CDR3 length: 15
D gene: NA
clone size: NA
J gene: TRBJ1-2
CDR3 DNA: TGCGCCAGCAGCCCGGATGGTGGGGGCGCATATGGCTACACCTTC
CDR3 protein: CASSPDGGGAYGYTF

V gene: TRBV7-2
CDR3 length: 15
D gene: TRBD1
clone size: NA
J gene: TRBJ1-1
CDR3 DNA: TGTGCCAGCAGCTTACCCCGGACAGGGAGCACTGAAGCTTTCTTT
CDR3 protein: CASSLPRTGSTEAFF

V gene: TRBV7-9
CDR3 length: 15
D gene: NA
clone size: NA
J gene: TRBJ2-7
CDR3 DNA: TGTGCCAGCAGCTTAACAAGGGGCTCTTCTTACGAGCAGTACTTC
CDR3 protein: CASSLTRGSSYEQYF

V gene: TRBV30
CDR3 length: 13
D gene: NA
clone size: NA
J gene: TRBJ1-5
CDR3 DNA: TGTGCCTGGAGCTACAGGGCCCCTCAGCCCCAGCATTTT
CDR3 protein: CAWSYRAPQPQHF

V gene: TRBV19
CDR3 length: 15
D gene: NA
clone size: NA
J gene: TRBJ1-4
CDR3 DNA: TGTGCCAGTAGTCCTAGGACAGTGGGAAATGAAAAACTGTTTTTT
CDR3 protein: CASSPRTVGNEKLFF

V gene: TRBV7-2
CDR3 length: 13
D gene: NA
clone size: few
J gene: TRBJ1-1
CDR3 DNA: TGTGCCAGCAGCTTCGGACGGACTCTCGAAGCTTTCTTT
CDR3 protein: CASSFGRTLEAFF

V gene: TRBV27
CDR3 length: 14
D gene: NA
clone size: NA
J gene: TRBJ2-5
CDR3 DNA: TGTGCCAGCAGTCCCCTGTCGGGCCAAGAGACCCAGTACTTC
CDR3 protein: CASSPLSGQETQYF

V gene: TRBV29-1
CDR3 length: 15
D gene: TRBD2
clone size: once
J gene: TRBJ2-5
CDR3 DNA: TGCAGCGTTGAACTCCAGCGGGGGGGAGGAGAGACCCAGTACTTC
CDR3 protein: CSVELQRGGGETQYF

V gene: TRBV25-1
CDR3 length: 15
D gene: NA
clone size: few
J gene: TRBJ2-2
CDR3 DNA: TGTGCCAGTAGACGGGTGAGTAGGAGTGCCGGGGAGCTGTTTTTT
CDR3 protein: CASRRVSRSAGELFF

V gene: TRBV2
CDR3 length: 11
D gene: NA
clone size: NA
J gene: TRBJ1-5
CDR3 DNA: TGTGCCAGCAGTGTCGATCAGCCCCAGCATTTT
CDR3 protein: CASSVDQPQHF

V gene: TRBV10-3
CDR3 length: 13
D gene: NA
clone size: NA
J gene: TRBJ2-7
CDR3 DNA: TGTGCCATCATGGAGGGATCCACCTACGAGCAGTACTTC
CDR3 protein: CAIMEGSTYEQYF

V gene: TRBV18
CDR3 length: 16
D gene: NA
clone size: few
J gene: TRBJ2-7
CDR3 DNA: TGTGCCAGCTCACCACCAGGGGTGGTCCGAGCCTACGAGCAGTACTTC
CDR3 protein: CASSPPGVVRAYEQYF

V gene: TRBV7-8
CDR3 length: 15
D gene: TRBD1
clone size: NA
J gene: TRBJ2-2
CDR3 DNA: TGTGCCAGCAGCTTAGAGGACAGGGCCACCGGGGAGCTGTTTTTT
CDR3 protein: CASSLEDRATGELFF

V gene: TRBV12-5
CDR3 length: 13
D gene: TRBD2
clone size: NA
J gene: TRBJ2-2
CDR3 DNA: TGTGCTAGTGGGCCCGGGGAGGGCGGGGAGCTGTTTTTT
CDR3 protein: CASGPGEGGELFF

V gene: TRBV7-3
CDR3 length: 14
D gene: NA
clone size: NA
J gene: TRBJ2-5
CDR3 DNA: TGTGCCAGCAGCTTAACGGGCGGGGTAGAGACCCAGTACTTC
CDR3 protein: CASSLTGGVETQYF

V gene: TRBV6-5
CDR3 length: 16
D gene: NA
clone size: NA
J gene: TRBJ2-7
CDR3 DNA: TGTGCCAGCAGTTACGCTCCGGGACAATCTTCCTACGAGCAGTACTTC
CDR3 protein: CASSYAPGQSSYEQYF

V gene: TRBV28
CDR3 length: 18
D gene: TRBD2
clone size: NA
J gene: TRBJ2-7
CDR3 DNA: TGTGCCAGCAGGCCTACCGGGACTAGCGGGAGGGCCTTAGGGGAGCAGTACTTC
CDR3 protein: CASRPTGTSGRALGEQYF

V gene: TRBV5-4
CDR3 length: 14
D gene: NA
clone size: few
J gene: TRBJ1-2
CDR3 DNA: TGTGCCAGCAGCTTGGGAGGTTGGGGCGATGGCTACACCTTC
CDR3 protein: CASSLGGWGDGYTF

V gene: TRBV18
CDR3 length: 13
D gene: TRBD1
clone size: NA
J gene: TRBJ2-3
CDR3 DNA: TGTGCCAGCTCACCGGGACAGAGAGATACGCAGTATTTT
CDR3 protein: CASSPGQRDTQYF

V gene: TRBV5-4
CDR3 length: 14
D gene: NA
clone size: few
J gene: TRBJ1-1
CDR3 DNA: TGTGCCAGCAGCCCCGGGACTCCGAACACTGAAGCTTTCTTT
CDR3 protein: CASSPGTPNTEAFF

V gene: TRBV6-6
CDR3 length: 16
D gene: TRBD1
clone size: NA
J gene: TRBJ1-5
CDR3 DNA: TGTGCCAGCAGTTACTCGAGACAGGGGACTGGCCAGCCCCAGCATTTT
CDR3 protein: CASSYSRQGTGQPQHF

V gene: TRBV18
CDR3 length: 16
D gene: TRBD2
clone size: NA
J gene: TRBJ2-1
CDR3 DNA: TGTGCCAGCTCACCAGGGCGGGAGGCCTCCTACAATGAGCAGTTCTTC
CDR3 protein: CASSPGREASYNEQFF

V gene: TRBV5-5
CDR3 length: 16
D gene: NA
clone size: few
J gene: TRBJ1-5
CDR3 DNA: TGTGCCAGCAGCTCAGGCGGTACAGGGATTATTCAGCCCCAGCATTTT
CDR3 protein: CASSSGGTGIIQPQHF

V gene: TRBV7-9
CDR3 length: 15
D gene: TRBD2
clone size: NA
J gene: TRBJ2-1
CDR3 DNA: TGTGCCAGCAGCTTCCCTAGCGGGGGATACAATGAGCAGTTCTTC
CDR3 protein: CASSFPSGGYNEQFF

V gene: TRBV4-3
CDR3 length: 16
D gene: NA
clone size: NA
J gene: TRBJ1-4
CDR3 DNA: TGCGCCAGCAGCCAAAAGATCGGGAAAACTAATGAAAAACTGTTTTTT
CDR3 protein: CASSQKIGKTNEKLFF

V gene: TRBV9
CDR3 length: 17
D gene: TRBD2
clone size: NA
J gene: TRBJ2-7
CDR3 DNA: TGTGCCAGCAGCGTAGGAAATAGCGGGAGACCGTCCTACGAGCAGTACTTC
CDR3 protein: CASSVGNSGRPSYEQYF

V gene: TRBV29-1
CDR3 length: 17
D gene: TRBD2
clone size: NA
J gene: TRBJ2-1
CDR3 DNA: TGCAGCGTTGCGCATTTAGGACTAGCGGGATCCTACAATGAGCAGTTCTTC
CDR3 protein: CSVAHLGLAGSYNEQFF

V gene: TRBV5-4
CDR3 length: 14
D gene: NA
clone size: NA
J gene: TRBJ2-1
CDR3 DNA: TGTGCCAGCAGCTTGTCCTCGGGAAGTAATGAGCAGTTCTTC
CDR3 protein: CASSLSSGSNEQFF

V gene: TRBV19
CDR3 length: 15
D gene: TRBD2
clone size: NA
J gene: TRBJ2-7
CDR3 DNA: TGTGCCAGTAGTTCCTGGACTAGCGGGAGCCACGAGCAGTACTTC
CDR3 protein: CASSSWTSGSHEQYF

V gene: TRBV7-9
CDR3 length: 15
D gene: NA
clone size: NA
J gene: TRBJ2-5
CDR3 DNA: TGTGCCAGCAGCACCTACAGGGAGTTGGAGGAGACCCAGTACTTC
CDR3 protein: CASSTYRELEETQYF

V gene: TRBV5-4
CDR3 length: 17
D gene: TRBD2
clone size: NA
J gene: TRBJ2-1
CDR3 DNA: TGTGCCAGCAGCAGGACCCTAGCGGGGGACCTCTACAATGAGCAGTTCTTC
CDR3 protein: CASSRTLAGDLYNEQFF

V gene: TRBV28
CDR3 length: 12
D gene: NA
clone size: NA
J gene: TRBJ1-5
CDR3 DNA: TGTGCCAGCAGTCCCCCGTATCAGCCCCAGCATTTT
CDR3 protein: CASSPPYQPQHF

V gene: TRBV7-2
CDR3 length: 18
D gene: TRBD2
clone size: NA
J gene: TRBJ2-7
CDR3 DNA: TGTGCCAGCAGCTTAACTAGCGGGGGCTGGGTCGACTCCTACGAGCAGTACTTC
CDR3 protein: CASSLTSGGWVDSYEQYF

V gene: TRBV9
CDR3 length: 14
D gene: NA
clone size: NA
J gene: TRBJ2-5
CDR3 DNA: TGTGCCAGCAGCGTATCGGTGCTCGGGGAGACCCAGTACTTC
CDR3 protein: CASSVSVLGETQYF

V gene: TRBV15
CDR3 length: 14
D gene: NA
clone size: few
J gene: TRBJ1-5
CDR3 DNA: TGTGCCACCAGCAGAGTAACAGCTGATCAGCCCCAGCATTTT
CDR3 protein: CATSRVTADQPQHF

V gene: TRBV5-1
CDR3 length: 15
D gene: NA
clone size: NA
J gene: TRBJ2-1
CDR3 DNA: TGCGCCAGCAGCTTGGTTGGGGGAGGGACACATGAGCAGTTCTTC
CDR3 protein: CASSLVGGGTHEQFF

V gene: TRBV15
CDR3 length: 15
D gene: TRBD1
clone size: NA
J gene: TRBJ1-5
CDR3 DNA: TGTGCCACCAGCAGATGGGGACAGAACAATCAGCCCCAGCATTTT
CDR3 protein: CATSRWGQNNQPQHF

V gene: TRBV9
CDR3 length: 15
D gene: TRBD2
clone size: once
J gene: TRBJ2-1
CDR3 DNA: TGTGCCAGCAGCGTAGAATTAGCGGGAGACAATGAGCAGTTCTTC
CDR3 protein: CASSVELAGDNEQFF

V gene: TRBV29-1
CDR3 length: 13
D gene: NA
clone size: NA
J gene: TRBJ1-2
CDR3 DNA: TGCAGCGTTTTCCAACCGCTGAGTTCTGGCTACACCTTC
CDR3 protein: CSVFQPLSSGYTF

V gene: TRBV7-3
CDR3 length: 15
D gene: NA
clone size: once
J gene: TRBJ2-1
CDR3 DNA: TGTGCCAGCAGCTTAATGTTAGGACTTAACAATGAGCAGTTCTTC
CDR3 protein: CASSLMLGLNNEQFF

V gene: TRBV10-3
CDR3 length: 13
D gene: NA
clone size: few
J gene: TRBJ1-1
CDR3 DNA: TGTGCCATCAGTGGGGCGTGGAACACTGAAGCTTTCTTT
CDR3 protein: CAISGAWNTEAFF

V gene: TRBV5-6
CDR3 length: 16
D gene: TRBD1
clone size: once
J gene: TRBJ1-1
CDR3 DNA: TGTGCCAGCAGCTTGGGAGCAGGGGGCATGAACACTGAAGCTTTCTTT
CDR3 protein: CASSLGAGGMNTEAFF

V gene: TRBV27
CDR3 length: 13
D gene: NA
clone size: NA
J gene: TRBJ1-2
CDR3 DNA: TGTGCCAGCAGTTTAGGACTGTTTGATGGCTACACCTTC
CDR3 protein: CASSLGLFDGYTF